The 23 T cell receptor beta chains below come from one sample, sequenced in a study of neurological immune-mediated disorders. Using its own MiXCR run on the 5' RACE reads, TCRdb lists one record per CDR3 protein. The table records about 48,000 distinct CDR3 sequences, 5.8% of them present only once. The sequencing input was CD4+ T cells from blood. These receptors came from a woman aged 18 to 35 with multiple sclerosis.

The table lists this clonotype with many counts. CDR3 in DNA: TGTGCCAGCAGCTTCTCTTTTGGGACAGAGAACACTGAAGCTTTCTTT. Protein: CASSFSFGTENTEAFF. J is TRBJ1-1 and V is TRBV28, with 7 bases identical to TRBD1. The germline V gene encodes CDR1 MDHEN and CDR2 SYDVKM. The CDR3 is 16 residues long. The V gene end was trimmed by 6 bases and the J gene end by 1 base; junction bases not matched to a gene: 11.

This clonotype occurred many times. The chain's CDR3 is CASHSGIQETQYF. DNA of the CDR3: TGTGCCAGCCATAGCGGGATCCAAGAGACCCAGTACTTC. This chain joins TRBV18 and TRBJ2-5, with 8 bases fitting TRBD2. This CDR3 is built from 13 residues. J lost 1 base, V lost 8 bases, and 3 bases had no gene match. The V gene's germline CDR1 is KGHSH and CDR2 LQKENI. The full variable domain, its missing parts supplied by reference TRBV18 and TRBJ2-5, is NAGVMQNPRHLVRRRGQEARLRCSPMKGHSHVYWYRQLPEEGLKFMVYLQKENIIDESGMPKERFSAEFPKEGPSILRIQQVVRGDSAAYFCASHSGIQETQYFGPGTRLLVL.

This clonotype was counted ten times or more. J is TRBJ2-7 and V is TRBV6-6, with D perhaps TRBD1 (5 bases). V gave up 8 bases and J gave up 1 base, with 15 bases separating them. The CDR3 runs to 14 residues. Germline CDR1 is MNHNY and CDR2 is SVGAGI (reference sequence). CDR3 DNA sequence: TGTGCCAGCGGGAACAGAAGGGGTTCCTACGAGCAGTACGTC. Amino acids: CASGNRRGSYEQYV.

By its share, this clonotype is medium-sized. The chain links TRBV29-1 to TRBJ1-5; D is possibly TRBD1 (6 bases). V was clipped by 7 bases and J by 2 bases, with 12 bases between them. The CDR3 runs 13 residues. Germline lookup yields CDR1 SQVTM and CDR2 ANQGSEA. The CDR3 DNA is TGCAGCGCACGTGGGGGCGGCAATCAGCCCCAGCATTTT. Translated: CSARGGGNQPQHF.

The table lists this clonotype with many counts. The CDR3 region has the DNA TGTGCCAGCAGTGACGGGTTTGTAGGAGAGACCCAGTACTTC. Its translation is CASSDGFVGETQYF. The chain recombines TRBV25-1 with TRBJ2-5; D is uncertain. Germline V CDR1 and CDR2: MGHDK, SYGVNS. Trimming left V 3 bases short and J 4 bases short, with 12 bases between. This CDR3 is built from 14 residues.

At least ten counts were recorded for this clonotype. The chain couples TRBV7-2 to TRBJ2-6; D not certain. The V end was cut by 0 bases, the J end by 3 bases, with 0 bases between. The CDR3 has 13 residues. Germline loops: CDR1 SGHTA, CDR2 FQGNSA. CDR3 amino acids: CASSLAGANVLTF. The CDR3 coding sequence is TGTGCCAGCAGCTTAGCTGGGGCCAACGTCCTGACTTTC.

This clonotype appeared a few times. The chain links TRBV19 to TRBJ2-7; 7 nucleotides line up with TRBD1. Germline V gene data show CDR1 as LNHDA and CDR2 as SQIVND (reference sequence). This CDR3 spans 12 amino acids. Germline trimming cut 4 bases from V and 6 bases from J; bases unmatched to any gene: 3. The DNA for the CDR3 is TGTGCCAGTAGTACACCAGGGGGCGAGCAGTACGTC. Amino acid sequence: CASSTPGGEQYV.

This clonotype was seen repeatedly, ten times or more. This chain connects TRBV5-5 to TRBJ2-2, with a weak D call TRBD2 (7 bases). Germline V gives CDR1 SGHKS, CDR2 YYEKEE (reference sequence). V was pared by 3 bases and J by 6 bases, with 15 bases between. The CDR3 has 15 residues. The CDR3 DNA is TGTGCCAGCAGCTGGGGGCGGGAGAGGGCCGGGGAGCTGTTTTTT. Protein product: CASSWGRERAGELFF.

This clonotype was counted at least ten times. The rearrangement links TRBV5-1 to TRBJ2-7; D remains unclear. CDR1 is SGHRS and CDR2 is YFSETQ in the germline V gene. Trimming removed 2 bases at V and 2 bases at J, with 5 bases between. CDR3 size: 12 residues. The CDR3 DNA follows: TGCGCCAGCAGCTTTGACGCCTACGAGCAGTACTTC. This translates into CASSFDAYEQYF.

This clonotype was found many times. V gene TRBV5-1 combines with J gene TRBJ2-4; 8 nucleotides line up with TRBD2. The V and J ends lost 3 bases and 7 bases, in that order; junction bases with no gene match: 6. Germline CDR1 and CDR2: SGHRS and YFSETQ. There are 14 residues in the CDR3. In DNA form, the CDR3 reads TGCGCCAGCAGCTCGAACGGGGGGGATAACATTCAGTACTTC. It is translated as CASSSNGGDNIQYF.

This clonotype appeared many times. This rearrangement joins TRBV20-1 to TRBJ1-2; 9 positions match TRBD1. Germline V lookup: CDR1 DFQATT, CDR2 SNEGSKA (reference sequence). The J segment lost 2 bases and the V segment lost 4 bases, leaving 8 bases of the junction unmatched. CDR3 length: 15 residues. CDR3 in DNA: TGCAGTGCTACACCCCCCGACAGGGGGAACTATGGCTACACCTTC. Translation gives CSATPPDRGNYGYTF.

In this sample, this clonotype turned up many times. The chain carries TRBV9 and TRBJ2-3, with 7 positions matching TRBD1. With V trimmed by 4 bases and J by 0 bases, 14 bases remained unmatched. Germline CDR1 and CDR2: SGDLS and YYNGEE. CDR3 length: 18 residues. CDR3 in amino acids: CASSPLLTGKGSTDTQYF. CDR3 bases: TGTGCCAGCAGCCCCCTACTGACAGGGAAGGGGAGCACAGATACGCAGTATTTT.

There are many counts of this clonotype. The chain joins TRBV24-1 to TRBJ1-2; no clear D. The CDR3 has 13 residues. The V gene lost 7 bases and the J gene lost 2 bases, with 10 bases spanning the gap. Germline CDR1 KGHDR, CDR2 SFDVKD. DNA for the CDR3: TGTGCCACCAGCCGGACGGCAAACTATGGCTACACCTTC. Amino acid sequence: CATSRTANYGYTF.

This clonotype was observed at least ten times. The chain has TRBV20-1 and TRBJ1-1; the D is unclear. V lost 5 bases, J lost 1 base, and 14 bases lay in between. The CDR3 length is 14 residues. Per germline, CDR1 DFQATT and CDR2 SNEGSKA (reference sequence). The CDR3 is CSARRGLPNTEAFF. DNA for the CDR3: TGCAGTGCTCGTAGAGGTCTTCCGAACACTGAAGCTTTCTTT.

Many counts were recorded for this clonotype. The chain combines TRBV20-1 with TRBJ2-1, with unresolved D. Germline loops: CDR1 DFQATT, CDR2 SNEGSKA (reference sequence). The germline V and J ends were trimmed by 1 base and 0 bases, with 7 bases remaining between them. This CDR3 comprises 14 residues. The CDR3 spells CSARVSLSYNEQFF. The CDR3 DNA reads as TGCAGTGCTAGAGTGAGCCTCTCCTACAATGAGCAGTTCTTC.

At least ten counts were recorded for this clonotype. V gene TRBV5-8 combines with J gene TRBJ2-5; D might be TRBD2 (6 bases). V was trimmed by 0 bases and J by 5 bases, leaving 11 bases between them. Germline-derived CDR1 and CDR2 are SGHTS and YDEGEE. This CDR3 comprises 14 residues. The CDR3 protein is CASSLARGFETQYF. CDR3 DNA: TGTGCCAGCAGCTTGGCCCGGGGGTTCGAGACCCAGTACTTC.

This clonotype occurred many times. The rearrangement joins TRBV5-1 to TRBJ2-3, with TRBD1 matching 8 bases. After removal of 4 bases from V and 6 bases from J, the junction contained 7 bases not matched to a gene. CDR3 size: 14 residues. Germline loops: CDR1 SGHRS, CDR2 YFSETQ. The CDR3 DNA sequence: TGCGCCAGCAGCCGAGGACAGGGCGCCGATACGCAGTATTTT. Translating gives CASSRGQGADTQYF.

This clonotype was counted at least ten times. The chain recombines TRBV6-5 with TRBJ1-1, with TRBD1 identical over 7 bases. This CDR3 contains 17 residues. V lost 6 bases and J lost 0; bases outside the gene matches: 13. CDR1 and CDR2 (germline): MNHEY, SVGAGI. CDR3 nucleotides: TGTGCCAGCAGGCGGACAGGACAAGCTTGGATGAACACTGAAGCTTTCTTT. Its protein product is CASRRTGQAWMNTEAFF.

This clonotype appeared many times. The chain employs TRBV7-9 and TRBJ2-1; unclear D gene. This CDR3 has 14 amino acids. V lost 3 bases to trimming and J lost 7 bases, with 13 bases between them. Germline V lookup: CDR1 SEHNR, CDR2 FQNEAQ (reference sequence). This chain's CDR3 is CASSFLTFGNEQFF. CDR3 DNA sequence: TGTGCCAGCAGCTTCCTGACCTTTGGTAATGAGCAGTTCTTC.

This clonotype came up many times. Written as DNA, the CDR3 is TGTGCCAGCAGTTCCGGGACAGGGGGCTCGTACGAGCAGTACGTC. Translated: CASSSGTGGSYEQYV. The V call is TRBV12-3 or TRBV12-4, the J call TRBJ2-7; 12 positions match TRBD1. CDR3 length: 15 residues. V gave up 4 bases and J gave up 4 bases; unmatched junction bases: 5.

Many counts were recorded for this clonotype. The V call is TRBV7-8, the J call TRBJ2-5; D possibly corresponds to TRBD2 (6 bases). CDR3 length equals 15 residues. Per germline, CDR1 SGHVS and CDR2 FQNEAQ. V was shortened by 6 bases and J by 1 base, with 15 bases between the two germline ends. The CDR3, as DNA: TGTGCCAGCAGGTTGAGGCGGGACGTCCAAGAGACCCAGTACTTC. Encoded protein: CASRLRRDVQETQYF.

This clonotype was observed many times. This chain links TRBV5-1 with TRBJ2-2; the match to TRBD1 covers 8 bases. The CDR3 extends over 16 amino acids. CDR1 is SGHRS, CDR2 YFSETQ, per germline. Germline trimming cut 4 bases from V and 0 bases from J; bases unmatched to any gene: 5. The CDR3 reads CASSGQGLPNTGELFF. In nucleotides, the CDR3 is TGCGCCAGCAGCGGACAGGGCTTACCGAACACCGGGGAGCTGTTTTTT. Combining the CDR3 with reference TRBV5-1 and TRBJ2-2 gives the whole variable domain KAGVTQTPRYLIKTRGQQVTLSCSPISGHRSVSWYQQTPGQGLQFLFEYFSETQRNKGNFPGRFSGRQFSNSRSEMNVSTLELGDSALYLCASSGQGLPNTGELFFGEGSRLTVL.

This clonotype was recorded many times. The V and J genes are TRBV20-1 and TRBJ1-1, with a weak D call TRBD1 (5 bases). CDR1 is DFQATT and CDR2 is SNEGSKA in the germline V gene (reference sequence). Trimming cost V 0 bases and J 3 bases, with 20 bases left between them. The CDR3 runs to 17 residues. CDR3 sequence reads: CSARDWVTRGWDTEAFF. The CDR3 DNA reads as TGCAGTGCTAGAGATTGGGTAACGAGGGGATGGGACACTGAAGCTTTCTTT.